One and the same sample provided the 2 T cell receptor beta chains below, sequenced in a study of shared clonotypes between healthy human individuals. Data came from immunoSEQ multiplex PCR; TCRdb stores just in-frame clones and leaves some out. The sample has 2 million to 2.5 million clones, roughly 92% seen once. Sequenced sample: naive CD4+ T cells from PBMCs. As for subset: CD45RA+ positively selected. The receptor source for this set is a young man in good health. Some clones in this sample may be carry-over from other donors' samples.

The CDR3 DNA sequence: TGTGCCAGCAGCTTAGCGAAGGGTTCACAAGAGACCCAGTACTTC. It yields the protein CASSLAKGSQETQYF. This chain links TRBV7-2 with TRBJ2-5; D not resolved. The germline V gene encodes CDR1 SGHTA and CDR2 FQGNSA. This CDR3 contains 15 residues. Trimming stripped 0 bases from V and 2 bases from J, with 10 bases between.

This chain uses TRBV19 with TRBJ2-1, with TRBD2 as a possible D gene (6 bases). CDR1 LNHDA and CDR2 SQIVND come from the germline V gene (reference sequence). This CDR3 has 13 amino acids. V shed 3 bases and J shed 15 bases, with 18 bases lying between them. The chain's CDR3 is CASSISRRGPPFF. The CDR3 region has the DNA TGTGCCAGTAGTATCTCGAGGAGGGGCCCACCGTTCTTC.